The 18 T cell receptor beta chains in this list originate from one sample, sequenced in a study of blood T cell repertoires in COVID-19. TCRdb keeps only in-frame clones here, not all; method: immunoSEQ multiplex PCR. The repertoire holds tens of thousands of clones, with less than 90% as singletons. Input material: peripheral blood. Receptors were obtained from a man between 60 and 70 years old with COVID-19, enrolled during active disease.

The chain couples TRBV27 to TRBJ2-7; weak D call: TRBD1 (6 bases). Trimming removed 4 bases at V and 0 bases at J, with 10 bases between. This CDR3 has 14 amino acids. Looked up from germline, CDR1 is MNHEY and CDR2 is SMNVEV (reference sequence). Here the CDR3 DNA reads TGTGCCAGCAGTTCGTGGACAGCCTCCTACGAGCAGTACTTC. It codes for CASSSWTASYEQYF.

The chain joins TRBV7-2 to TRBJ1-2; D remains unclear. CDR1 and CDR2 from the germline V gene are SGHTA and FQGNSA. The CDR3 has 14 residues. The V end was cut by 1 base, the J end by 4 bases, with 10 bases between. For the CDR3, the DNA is TGTGCCAGCAGCTTAGACAGTTCTCGCTATGGCTACACCTTC. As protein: CASSLDSSRYGYTF.

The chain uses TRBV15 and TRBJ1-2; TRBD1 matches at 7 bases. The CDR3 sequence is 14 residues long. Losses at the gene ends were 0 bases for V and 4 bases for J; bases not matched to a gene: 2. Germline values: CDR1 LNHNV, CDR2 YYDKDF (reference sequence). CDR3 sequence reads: CATSRDPGGYGYTF. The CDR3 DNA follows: TGTGCCACCAGCAGAGATCCAGGGGGCTATGGCTACACCTTC.

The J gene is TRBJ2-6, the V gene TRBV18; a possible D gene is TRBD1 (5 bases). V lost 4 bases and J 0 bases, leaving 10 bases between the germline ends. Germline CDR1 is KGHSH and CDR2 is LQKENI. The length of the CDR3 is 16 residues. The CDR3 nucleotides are TGTGCCAGCTCACAGGGGTTTAGCTCTGGGGCCAACGTCCTGACTTTC. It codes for CASSQGFSSGANVLTF.

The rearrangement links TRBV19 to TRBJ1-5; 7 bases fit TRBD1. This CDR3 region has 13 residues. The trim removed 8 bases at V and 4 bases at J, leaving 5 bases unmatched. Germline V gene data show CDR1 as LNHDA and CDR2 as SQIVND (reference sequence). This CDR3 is CASADRRNQPQHF. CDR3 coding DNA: TGTGCCAGTGCGGACAGGAGGAATCAGCCCCAGCATTTT.

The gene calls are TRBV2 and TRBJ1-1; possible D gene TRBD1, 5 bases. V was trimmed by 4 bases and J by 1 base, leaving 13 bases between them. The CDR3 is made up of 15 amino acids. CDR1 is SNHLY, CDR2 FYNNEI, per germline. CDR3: CASSGGGRKNTEAFF. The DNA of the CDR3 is TGTGCCAGCAGTGGGGGGGGAAGAAAGAACACTGAAGCTTTCTTT.

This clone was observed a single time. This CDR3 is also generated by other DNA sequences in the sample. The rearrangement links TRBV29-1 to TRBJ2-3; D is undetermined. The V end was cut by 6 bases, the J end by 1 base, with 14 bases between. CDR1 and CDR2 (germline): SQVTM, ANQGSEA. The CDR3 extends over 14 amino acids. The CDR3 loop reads CSVDQPQGTDTQYF. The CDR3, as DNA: TGCAGCGTAGACCAACCCCAGGGCACAGATACGCAGTATTTT.

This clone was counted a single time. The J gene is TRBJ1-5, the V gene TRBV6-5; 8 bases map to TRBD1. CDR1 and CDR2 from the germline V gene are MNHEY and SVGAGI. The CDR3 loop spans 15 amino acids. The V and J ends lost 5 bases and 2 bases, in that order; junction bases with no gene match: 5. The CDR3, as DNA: TGTGCCAGCAGTCGACTACAGGGGGGCAATCAGCCCCAGCATTTT. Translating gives CASSRLQGGNQPQHF.

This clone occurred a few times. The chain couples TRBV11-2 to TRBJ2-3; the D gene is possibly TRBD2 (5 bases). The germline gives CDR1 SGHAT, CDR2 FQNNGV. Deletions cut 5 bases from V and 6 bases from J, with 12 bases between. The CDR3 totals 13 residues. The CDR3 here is CASSITRADTQYF. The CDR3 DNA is TGTGCCAGCAGCATCACTAGAGCCGATACGCAGTATTTT.

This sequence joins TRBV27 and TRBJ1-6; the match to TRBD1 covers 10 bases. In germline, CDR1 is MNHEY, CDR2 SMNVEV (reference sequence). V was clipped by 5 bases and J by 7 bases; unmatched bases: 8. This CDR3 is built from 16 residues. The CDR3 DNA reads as TGTGCCAGCAGTACCCACCGGACAGGGGGGAATTCACCCCTCCACTTT. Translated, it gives CASSTHRTGGNSPLHF.

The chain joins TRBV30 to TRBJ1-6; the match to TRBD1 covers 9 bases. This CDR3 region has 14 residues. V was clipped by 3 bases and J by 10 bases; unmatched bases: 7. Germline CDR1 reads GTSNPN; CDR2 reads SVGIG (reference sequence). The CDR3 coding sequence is TGTGCCTGGAGGGGACAGGGCGGACAATCACCCCTCCACTTT. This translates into CAWRGQGGQSPLHF.

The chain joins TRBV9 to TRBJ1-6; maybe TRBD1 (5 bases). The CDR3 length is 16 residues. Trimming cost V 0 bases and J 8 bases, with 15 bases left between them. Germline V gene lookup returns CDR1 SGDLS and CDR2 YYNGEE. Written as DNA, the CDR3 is TGTGCCAGCAGCGTAGATGTGGGGCGAAGGGATTCACCCCTCCACTTT. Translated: CASSVDVGRRDSPLHF.

The DNA for the CDR3 is TGTGCCAGCAGCCAACCCCAGGGGGATGGCTACACCTTC. Its translation is CASSQPQGDGYTF. The chain uses TRBV3-1 (or the pseudogene TRBV3-2) and TRBJ1-2; 7 bases align to TRBD1. Germline V gives CDR1 LGHDT, CDR2 YNNKEL (reference sequence). The CDR3 runs 13 residues. V gave up 2 bases and J gave up 6 bases; unmatched junction bases: 3.

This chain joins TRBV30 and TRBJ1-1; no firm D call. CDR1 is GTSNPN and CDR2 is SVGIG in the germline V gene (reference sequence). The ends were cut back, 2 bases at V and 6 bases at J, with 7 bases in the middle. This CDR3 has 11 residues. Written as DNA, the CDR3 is TGTGCCTGGAGTAACCGAGCTGAAGCTTTCTTT. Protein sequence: CAWSNRAEAFF.

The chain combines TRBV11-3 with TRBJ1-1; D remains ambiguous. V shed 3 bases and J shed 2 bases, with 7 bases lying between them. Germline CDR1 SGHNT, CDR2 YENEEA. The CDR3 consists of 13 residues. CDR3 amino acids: CASSFGGNTEAFF. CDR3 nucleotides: TGTGCCAGCAGCTTCGGCGGAAACACTGAAGCTTTCTTT.

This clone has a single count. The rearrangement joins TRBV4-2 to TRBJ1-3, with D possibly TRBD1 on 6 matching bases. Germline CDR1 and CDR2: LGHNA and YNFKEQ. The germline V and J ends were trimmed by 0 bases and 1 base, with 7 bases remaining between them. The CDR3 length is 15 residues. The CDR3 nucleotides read TGTGCCAGCAGCCAAGAAGGGGGATCTGGAAACACCATATATTTT. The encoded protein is CASSQEGGSGNTIYF.

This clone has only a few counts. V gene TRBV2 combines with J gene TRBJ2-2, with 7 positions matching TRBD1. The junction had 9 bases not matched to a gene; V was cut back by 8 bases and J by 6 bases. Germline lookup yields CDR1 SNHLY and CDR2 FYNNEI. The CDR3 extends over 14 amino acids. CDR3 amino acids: CASFRQGEAGELFF. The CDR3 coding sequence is TGTGCCAGCTTCCGACAGGGAGAAGCCGGGGAGCTGTTTTTT.

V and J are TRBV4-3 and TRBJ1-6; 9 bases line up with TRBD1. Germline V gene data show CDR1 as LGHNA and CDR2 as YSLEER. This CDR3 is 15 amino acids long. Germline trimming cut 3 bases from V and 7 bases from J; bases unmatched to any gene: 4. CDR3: CASSHPGTGNSPLHF. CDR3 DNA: TGCGCCAGCAGCCATCCCGGGACAGGGAATTCACCCCTCCACTTT.